Listed here are 5 T cell receptor beta chains from one sample, sequenced in a study of CD8+ T cells in alopecia areata. Reverse transcribed after extraction, RNA yielded cDNA as the sequencing template. The protocol was immunoSEQ multiplex PCR, while the TCRdb copy is restricted to in-frame clones and leaves out a portion. The sample comprises 150,000 to 180,000 clones, 40% to 65% of which are singletons, and 15% to 20% rests with the top ten. The sequences come from CD8+ T cells sorted from blood, collected at week 0. The receptors originated from a human donor with alopecia areata.

The sample holds a few counts of this clone. The V gene is TRBV2, the J gene TRBJ2-5; D not certain. Germline assignment: CDR1 SNHLY and CDR2 FYNNEI. V shed 8 bases and J shed 2 bases, with 15 bases lying between them. This CDR3 comprises 14 residues. The CDR3: CASLGEGNQETQYF. CDR3 DNA: TGTGCCAGCCTCGGAGAAGGAAATCAAGAGACCCAGTACTTC. Together with reference TRBV2 and TRBJ2-5, the CDR3 gives the full variable domain: EPEVTQTPSHQVTQMGQEVILRCVPISNHLYFYWYRQILGQKVEFLVSFYNNEISEKSEIFDDQFSVERPDGSNFTLKIRSTKLEDSAMYFCASLGEGNQETQYFGPGTRLLVL.

This clone was seen only a few times. The chain carries TRBV7-8 and TRBJ2-1, with TRBD2 as a possible D gene (5 bases). The CDR3 consists of 14 residues. V lost 5 bases, J lost 1 base, and 9 bases lay in between. Germline loops: CDR1 SGHVS, CDR2 FQNEAQ. The CDR3 DNA follows: TGTGCCAGCAGCGAGAGCGGTTCCTACAATGAGCAGTTCTTC. It specifies CASSESGSYNEQFF.

The rearrangement uses TRBV25-1 and TRBJ1-1; D remains unclear. V gave up 1 base and J gave up 4 bases, with 7 bases separating them. The CDR3 runs to 13 residues. Germline V lookup: CDR1 MGHDK, CDR2 SYGVNS. CDR3 in amino acids: CASSESQVTEAFF. In nucleotides, the CDR3 is TGTGCCAGCAGTGAATCCCAAGTCACTGAAGCTTTCTTT.

J is TRBJ1-1 and V is TRBV30; no reliable D call. The germline V gene has CDR1 GTSNPN and CDR2 SVGIG (reference sequence). V was pared by 1 base and J by 1 base, with 7 bases between. The length of the CDR3 is 13 residues. The chain's CDR3 is CAWSGGGNTEAFF. In DNA form, the CDR3 reads TGTGCCTGGAGTGGAGGAGGGAACACTGAAGCTTTCTTT.

The V and J genes are TRBV7-9 and TRBJ1-1, with D possibly matching TRBD1 (5 bases). CDR1 is SEHNR and CDR2 is FQNEAQ in the germline V gene (reference sequence). The CDR3 is 15 amino acids. The ends were cut back, 1 base at V and 1 base at J, with 10 bases in the middle. CDR3 loop: CASSLGWGENTEAFF. The CDR3, as DNA: TGTGCCAGCAGCTTAGGATGGGGGGAGAACACTGAAGCTTTCTTT.